The clone carrying this T cell receptor beta chain has only a few counts. The data belong to a study of low-dose radiotherapy and immunotherapy resistance in tumors. Study-level information: Each fraction given to Cohort 2 every two weeks delivered 1 Gy, and the total reached 13 Gy over 26 weeks. Intravenous administration to patients comprised nivolumab at 240 mg every two weeks and ipilimumab at 1 mg/kg every six weeks.

TRAV- and TRBV-specific primers were used for first-strand cDNA, which covered alpha and beta chains. TCRs were put through 20 PCR cycles of amplification with Phusion. A constant-region primer and the V-primer adapter served as the primer pair. Each CDR3 protein is one row after TCRdb ran MiXCR on the reads. Of 5,900 or so distinct CDR3 sequences listed, around 83% are singletons. The ends were cut back, 3 bases at V and 6 bases at J, with 7 bases in the middle. CDR1 is MNHNS and CDR2 is SASEGT in the germline V gene. The CDR3 is 12 residues long. Donors, who were enrolled in a single-arm phase I dose-escalation trial, received nivolumab, ipilimumab, aspirin, low-dose cyclophosphamide and low-dose radiotherapy.

The sequence was collected from a human donor with advanced metastatic prostate, ovarian, gallbladder or colorectal cancer (not recorded which). This table probably holds off-target reads from a library built for another chain. The genes are TRBV6-1 and TRBJ2-3; D remains unclear. The DNA for the CDR3 is TGTGCCAGCAGTGAGGGGTTGGATACGCAGTATTTT. Its protein product is CASSEGLDTQYF.